The entry that follows covers one TCR beta chain sequence. The V gene lost 0 bases and the J gene lost 4 bases, with 15 bases spanning the gap. The CDR3 consists of 16 residues. The V gene's germline CDR1 is SEHNR and CDR2 FQNEAQ (reference sequence). The material for each subset, its genomic DNA, was split evenly across several immunoSEQ plates. Sequenced by immunoSEQ multiplex PCR; TCRdb stores in-frame clones only, minus some. The sample shows roughly 1,500,000 clones, 95% to 99% of them seen only once. From CD4+ cells came CD45RA+ naive and CD45RA-negative memory subsets. This specimen belongs to a study of shared clonotypes between healthy human individuals.

The rearrangement uses TRBV7-9 and TRBJ1-2; D possibly corresponds to TRBD1 (5 bases). The sample was naive CD4+ T cells sorted from blood. Subset here: CD45RA+ positively selected. This clonotype originated in a man aged 25-45 years in good health. This chain's CDR3 is CASSLAHGNQGYGYTF. CDR3 DNA: TGTGCCAGCAGCTTAGCTCACGGGAACCAGGGCTATGGCTACACCTTC.